The clone carrying this TCR beta chain was detected many times. Its antigen is undetermined. TCRdb fed the reads into MiXCR, producing one record per CDR3 protein. The data contain 150,000 to 200,000 distinct CDR3 sequences, roughly 30% of them singletons. This sample was included in a study of T cell repertoires in cytomegalovirus infection. Study background: The public TCR beta signatures pointed to both CMV infection and matching HLA type. General study results and limits: Totalled public TCR beta family frequency picked out people who carried CMV plus the relevant HLA.

CDR3 length equals 12 residues. Germline values: CDR1 SEHNR, CDR2 FQNEAQ (reference sequence). Unmatched junction bases numbered 0, after V lost 5 bases and J lost 5 bases. Sequencing was carried out using PBMCs. This TCR was sampled from a human donor in good health (CMV status not recorded). Some clones in this sample may be carry-over from other donors' samples. V gene TRBV7-9 combines with J gene TRBJ2-3, with 8 bases identical to TRBD2. CDR3 coding DNA: TGTGCCAGCAGCCGGGGGGGAGATACGCAGTATTTT. Translated: CASSRGGDTQYF.